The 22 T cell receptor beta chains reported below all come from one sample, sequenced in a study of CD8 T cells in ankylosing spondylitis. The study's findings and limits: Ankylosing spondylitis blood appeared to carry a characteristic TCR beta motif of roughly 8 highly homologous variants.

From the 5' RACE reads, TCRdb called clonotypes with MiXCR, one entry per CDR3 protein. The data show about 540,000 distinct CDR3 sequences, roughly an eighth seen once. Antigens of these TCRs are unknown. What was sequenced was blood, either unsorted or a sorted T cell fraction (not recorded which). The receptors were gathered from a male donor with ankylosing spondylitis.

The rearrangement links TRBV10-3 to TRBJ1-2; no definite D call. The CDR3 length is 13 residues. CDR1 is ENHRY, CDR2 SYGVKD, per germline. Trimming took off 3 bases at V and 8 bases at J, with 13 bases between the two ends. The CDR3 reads CAISDEGGRGYTF. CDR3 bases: TGTGCCATCAGTGATGAGGGAGGGAGAGGCTACACCTTC.

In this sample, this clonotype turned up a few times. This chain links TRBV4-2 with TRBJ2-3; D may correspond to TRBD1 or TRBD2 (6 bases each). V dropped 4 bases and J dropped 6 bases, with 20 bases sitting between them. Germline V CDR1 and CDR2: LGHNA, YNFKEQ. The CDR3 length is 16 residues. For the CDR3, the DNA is TGTGCCAGCAGCCCTAAAGGGGGGATCGCGAGCGATACGCAGTATTTT. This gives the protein CASSPKGGIASDTQYF.

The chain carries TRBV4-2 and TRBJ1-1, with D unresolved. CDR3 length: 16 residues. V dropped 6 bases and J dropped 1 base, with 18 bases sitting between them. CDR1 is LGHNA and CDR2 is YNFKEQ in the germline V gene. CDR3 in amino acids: CASRRGPYEGNTEAFF. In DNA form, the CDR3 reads TGTGCCAGCAGGCGTGGGCCTTACGAGGGGAACACTGAAGCTTTCTTT.

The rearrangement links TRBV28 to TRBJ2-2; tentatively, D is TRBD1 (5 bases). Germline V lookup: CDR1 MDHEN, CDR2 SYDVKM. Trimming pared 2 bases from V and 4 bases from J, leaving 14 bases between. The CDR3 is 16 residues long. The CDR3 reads CASSLVAGLGTGELFF. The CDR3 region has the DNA TGTGCCAGCAGTTTAGTCGCAGGGTTAGGCACCGGGGAGCTGTTTTTT. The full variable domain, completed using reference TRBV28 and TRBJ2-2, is DVKVTQSSRYLVKRTGEKVFLECVQDMDHENMFWYRQDPGLGLRLIYFSYDVKMKEKGDIPEGYSVSREKKERFSLILESASTNQTSMYLCASSLVAGLGTGELFFGEGSRLTVL.

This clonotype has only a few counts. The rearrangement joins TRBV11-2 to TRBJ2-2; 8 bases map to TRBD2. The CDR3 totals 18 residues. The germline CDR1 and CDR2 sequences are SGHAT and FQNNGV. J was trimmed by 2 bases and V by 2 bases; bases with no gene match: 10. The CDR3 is CASSLKSLLAGNTGELFF. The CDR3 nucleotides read TGTGCCAGCAGCTTAAAGTCGTTGCTAGCGGGTAACACCGGGGAGCTGTTTTTT. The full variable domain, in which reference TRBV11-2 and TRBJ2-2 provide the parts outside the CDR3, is EAGVAQSPRYKIIEKRQSVAFWCNPISGHATLYWYQQILGQGPKLLIQFQNNGVVDDSQLPKDRFSAERLKGVDSTLKIQPAKLEDSAVYLCASSLKSLLAGNTGELFFGEGSRLTVL.

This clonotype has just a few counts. The CDR3: CSARGGQGAMVTEAFF. The CDR3 DNA is TGCAGTGCTAGAGGGGGGCAGGGAGCTATGGTGACTGAAGCTTTCTTT. The chain couples TRBV20-1 to TRBJ1-1; TRBD1 might be the D (6 bases). The V and J ends lost 1 base and 5 bases respectively, with 20 bases between them. This CDR3 region has 16 residues. Looked up from germline, CDR1 is DFQATT and CDR2 is SNEGSKA (reference sequence).

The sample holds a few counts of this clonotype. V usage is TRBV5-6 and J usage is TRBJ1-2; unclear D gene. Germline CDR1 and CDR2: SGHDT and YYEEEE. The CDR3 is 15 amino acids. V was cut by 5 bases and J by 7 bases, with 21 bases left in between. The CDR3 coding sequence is TGTGCCAGCAGTTTTTCCGGGCTACGGACGGGTGGCTACACCTTC. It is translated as CASSFSGLRTGGYTF.

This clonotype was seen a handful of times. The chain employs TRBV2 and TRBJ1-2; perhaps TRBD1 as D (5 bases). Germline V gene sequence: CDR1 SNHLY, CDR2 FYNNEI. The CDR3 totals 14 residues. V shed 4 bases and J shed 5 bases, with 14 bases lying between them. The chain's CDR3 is CASSASGTEYGYTF. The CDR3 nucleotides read TGTGCCAGCAGTGCGTCAGGGACGGAATATGGCTACACCTTC.

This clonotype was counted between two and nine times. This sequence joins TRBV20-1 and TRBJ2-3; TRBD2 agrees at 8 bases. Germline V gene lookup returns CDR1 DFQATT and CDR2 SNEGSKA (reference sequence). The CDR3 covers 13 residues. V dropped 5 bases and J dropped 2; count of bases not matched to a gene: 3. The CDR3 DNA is TGCAGTGCTTGGACTAGCTACACAGATACGCAGTATTTT. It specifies CSAWTSYTDTQYF.

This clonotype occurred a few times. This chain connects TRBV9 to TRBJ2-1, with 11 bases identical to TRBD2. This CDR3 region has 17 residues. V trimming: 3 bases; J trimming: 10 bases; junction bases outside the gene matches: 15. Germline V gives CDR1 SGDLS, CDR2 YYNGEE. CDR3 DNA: TGTGCCAGCAGCGAGGAAAGAACTAGCGGGAGCGGCGGAGAGCAGTTCTTC. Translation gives CASSEERTSGSGGEQFF. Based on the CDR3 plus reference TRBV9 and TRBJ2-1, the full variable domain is DSGVTQTPKHLITATGQRVTLRCSPRSGDLSVYWYQQSLDQGLQFLIQYYNGEERAKGNILERFSAQQFPDLHSELNLSSLELGDSALYFCASSEERTSGSGGEQFFGPGTRLTVL.

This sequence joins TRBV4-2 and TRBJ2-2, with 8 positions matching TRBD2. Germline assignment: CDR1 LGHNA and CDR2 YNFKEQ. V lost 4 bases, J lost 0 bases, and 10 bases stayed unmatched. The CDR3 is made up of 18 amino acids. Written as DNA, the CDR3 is TGTGCCAGCAGCCCAGCGGGAGACCCCGATGCGAACACCGGGGAGCTGTTTTTT. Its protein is CASSPAGDPDANTGELFF.

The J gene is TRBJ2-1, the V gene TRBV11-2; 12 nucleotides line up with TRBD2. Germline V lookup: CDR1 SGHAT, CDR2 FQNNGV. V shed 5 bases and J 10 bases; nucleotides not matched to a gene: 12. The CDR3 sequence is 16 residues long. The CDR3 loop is CASSHGATSGSGEQFF. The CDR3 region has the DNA TGTGCCAGCAGCCACGGGGCGACTAGCGGGAGTGGGGAGCAGTTCTTC.

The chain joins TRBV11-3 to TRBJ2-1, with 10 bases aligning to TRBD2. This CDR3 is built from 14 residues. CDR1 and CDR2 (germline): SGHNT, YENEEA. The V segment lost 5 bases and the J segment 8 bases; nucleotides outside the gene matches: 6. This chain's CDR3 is CASSPRTSGDEQFF. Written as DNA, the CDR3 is TGTGCCAGCAGCCCCCGGACTAGCGGCGATGAGCAGTTCTTC.

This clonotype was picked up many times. The CDR3 DNA sequence: TGTGCCACCAGTGAACCGTCCAGGACACATTACAATGAGCAGTTCTTC. Its protein product is CATSEPSRTHYNEQFF. This chain connects TRBV24-1 to TRBJ2-1; D might be TRBD1 (5 bases). Trimming took off 4 bases at V and 4 bases at J, with 16 bases between the two ends. Germline loops: CDR1 KGHDR, CDR2 SFDVKD. The CDR3 is 16 amino acids.

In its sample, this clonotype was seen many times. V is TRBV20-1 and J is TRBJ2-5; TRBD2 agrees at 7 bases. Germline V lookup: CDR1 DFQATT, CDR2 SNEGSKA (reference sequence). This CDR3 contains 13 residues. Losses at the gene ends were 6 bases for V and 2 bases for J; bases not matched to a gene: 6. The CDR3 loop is CSAPGGGQETQYF. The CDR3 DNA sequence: TGCAGTGCCCCTGGGGGGGGGCAAGAGACCCAGTACTTC.

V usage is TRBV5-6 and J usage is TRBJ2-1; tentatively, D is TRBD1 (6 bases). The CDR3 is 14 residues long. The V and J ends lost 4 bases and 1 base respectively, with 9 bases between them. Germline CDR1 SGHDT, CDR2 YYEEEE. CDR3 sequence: CASSMTGSYNEQFF. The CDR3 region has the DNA TGTGCCAGCAGCATGACAGGTTCCTACAATGAGCAGTTCTTC.

CDR3 nucleotides: TGCAGTGCTGGGGTCCTAGCGGGACGGTTCTACAATGAGCAGTTCTTC. It yields the protein CSAGVLAGRFYNEQFF. This chain connects TRBV20-1 to TRBJ2-1, with TRBD2 matching over 9 bases. The trim removed 5 bases at V and 3 bases at J, leaving 11 bases unmatched. The germline V gene has CDR1 DFQATT and CDR2 SNEGSKA (reference sequence). The CDR3 loop spans 16 amino acids.

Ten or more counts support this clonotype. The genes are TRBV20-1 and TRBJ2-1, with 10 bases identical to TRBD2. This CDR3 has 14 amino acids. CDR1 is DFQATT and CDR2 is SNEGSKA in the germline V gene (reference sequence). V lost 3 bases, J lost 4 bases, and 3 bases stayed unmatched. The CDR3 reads CSARTSGFYNEQFF. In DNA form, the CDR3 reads TGCAGTGCTAGGACTAGCGGGTTTTACAATGAGCAGTTCTTC.

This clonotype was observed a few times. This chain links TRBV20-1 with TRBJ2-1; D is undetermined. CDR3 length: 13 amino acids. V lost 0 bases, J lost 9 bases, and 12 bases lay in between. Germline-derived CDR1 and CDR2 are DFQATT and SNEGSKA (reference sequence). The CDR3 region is CSARDPTGVEQFF. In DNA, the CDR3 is TGCAGTGCTAGAGATCCGACTGGGGTTGAGCAGTTCTTC.

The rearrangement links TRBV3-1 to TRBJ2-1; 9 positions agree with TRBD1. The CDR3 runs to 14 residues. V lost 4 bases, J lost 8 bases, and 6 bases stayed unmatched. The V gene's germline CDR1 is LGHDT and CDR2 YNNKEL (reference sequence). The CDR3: CASSPRTGEDEQFF. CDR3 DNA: TGTGCCAGCAGCCCCAGGACAGGGGAGGATGAGCAGTTCTTC.

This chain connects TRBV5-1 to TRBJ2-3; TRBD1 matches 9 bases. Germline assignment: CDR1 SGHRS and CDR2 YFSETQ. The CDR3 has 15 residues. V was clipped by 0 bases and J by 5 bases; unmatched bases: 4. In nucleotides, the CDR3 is TGCGCCAGCAGCTTGGGACAGGGGGGGGGAGATACGCAGTATTTT. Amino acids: CASSLGQGGGDTQYF.

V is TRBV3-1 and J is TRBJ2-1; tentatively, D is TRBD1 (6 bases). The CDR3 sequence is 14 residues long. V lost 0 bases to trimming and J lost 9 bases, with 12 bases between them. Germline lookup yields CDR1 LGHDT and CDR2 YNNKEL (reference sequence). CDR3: CASSQDLQGREQFF. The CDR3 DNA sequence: TGTGCCAGCAGCCAAGATCTACAGGGCCGTGAGCAGTTCTTC.